This entry features one T cell receptor (beta chain) sequence. What it binds is unknown. This entry belongs to a study of shared clonotypes between healthy human individuals. Study-wide background: Each donor had three CD4 naive, three CD4 memory, two CD8 naive and one CD8 memory plate.

The V and J ends lost 0 bases and 0 bases, in that order; junction bases with no gene match: 3. The length of the CDR3 is 15 residues. Germline assignment: CDR1 SGDLS and CDR2 YYNGEE. Naive CD8 cells were CD45RO-negative, positively selected for CCR7, excluding terminally differentiated effector memory CD45RA+ cells. Only Caucasian adults living in Nashville, Tennessee made up the donor group. Study-wide points: The genetic and exposure-history diversity represented was limited by few donors. Sharing across several donors was seen in about 5% of naive CD4 clonotypes.

The table came from immunoSEQ multiplex PCR; TCRdb's copy has only in-frame clones and leaves some out. This table holds 2 million to 2.5 million clones, about 95% found once. This sequence joins TRBV9 and TRBJ2-7; 7 nucleotides match TRBD2. This TCR came from a man aged 18 to 30 in good health. Input material: naive CD8+ T cells sorted from blood. This chain's CDR3 is CASSVGDYLSYEQYF. The CDR3 DNA reads TGTGCCAGCAGCGTAGGGGACTACCTCTCCTACGAGCAGTACTTC.